These 10 T cell receptor beta chains came from one sample sequenced in a study of T and B cells in COVID-19 patients. BIOMED2 TRB-A/B primer pools were used in multiplex TRB PCR. MiXCR, applied by TCRdb to the multiplex PCR reads, yields one record per CDR3 protein. The data hold over 5,500 distinct CDR3 sequences, with 25% to 35% observed a single time. Blood genomic DNA input for TRB amplification was 250-500 ng. Sequencing was done on a sample of blood. Source of these receptors: a human donor with active COVID-19.

CDR3 amino acids: CASHTPGNTIYF. The CDR3 DNA reads TGTGCCAGCCATACTCCTGGAAACACCATATATTTT. The chain has TRBV6-1 and TRBJ1-3, with D unresolved. CDR1 MNHNS and CDR2 SASEGT come from the germline V gene. This CDR3 has 12 amino acids. Trimming took off 8 bases at V and 2 bases at J, with 7 bases between the two ends.

V is TRBV12-3 or TRBV12-4 and J is TRBJ2-3, with 11 bases fitting TRBD2. The CDR3 spans 19 residues. V trimming: 2 bases; J trimming: 0 bases; junction bases outside the gene matches: 10. In DNA, the CDR3 is TGTGCCAGCAGTTTAATTCTCCTAGCGGGGGGCTCTAGCACAGATACGCAGTATTTT. It encodes CASSLILLAGGSSTDTQYF.

The sample holds a few counts of this clonotype. V usage is TRBV7-4 and J usage is TRBJ2-7; 14 nucleotides match TRBD2. J was trimmed by 5 bases and V by 5 bases; bases with no gene match: 5. This CDR3 is built from 15 residues. The germline gives CDR1 SGHVT, CDR2 SQSDAQ. The CDR3: CASSLRTSGGNEQYF. The CDR3 region has the DNA TGTGCCAGCAGCCTCCGGACTAGCGGGGGGAACGAGCAGTACTTC.

This clonotype was picked up a small number of times. The gene calls are TRBV7-6 and TRBJ2-3; D uncertain. V lost 5 bases to trimming and J lost 5 bases, with 23 bases between them. This CDR3 contains 17 residues. Germline CDR1 is SGHVS and CDR2 is FNYEAQ. CDR3 sequence reads: CASSPRTVPPSGDTQYF. The CDR3 region has the DNA TGTGCCAGCAGCCCCAGGACCGTCCCCCCTAGTGGAGATACGCAGTATTTT.

The DNA of the CDR3 is TGTGCCAGCAGCCCGAGCCACATTCAGTACTTC. The encoded protein is CASSPSHIQYF. The chain couples TRBV6-2 or TRBV6-3 to TRBJ2-4; D remains unclear. The CDR3 spans 11 residues. The germline CDR1 and CDR2 sequences are MNHEY and SVGEGT. The V end lost 6 bases, the J end lost 8 bases, and 8 bases lay between the germline ends.

A remark on this clonotype: The junction departs from the called germline gene at one end, perhaps through a read error. CDR3 nucleotide sequence: TGTGCCAGCAGTCACTCCACACCGAACTCCTACAATGAGCAGTTCTTC. Its translation is CASSHSTPNSYNEQFF. This chain connects TRBV6-6 to TRBJ2-1; D unclear. The CDR3 loop spans 16 amino acids. The germline V gene encodes CDR1 MNHNY and CDR2 SVGAGI (reference sequence).

This clonotype was counted between two and nine times. The rearrangement uses TRBV19 and TRBJ1-1; D uncertain. The CDR3 runs to 13 residues. V was clipped by 6 bases and J by 5 bases, with 13 bases between them. Germline CDR1 is LNHDA and CDR2 is SQIVND (reference sequence). The CDR3 nucleotides read TGTGCCAGTAGCGGGCGGGGAGTGACTGAAGCTTTCTTT. Translated, it gives CASSGRGVTEAFF.

As regards this clonotype: It may be a read error: a sequence one base away is much more abundant. The V gene is TRBV29-1, the J gene TRBJ1-4; a possible D gene is TRBD1 (5 bases). CDR1 and CDR2 (germline): SQVTM, ANQGSEA. There are 13 residues in the CDR3. The CDR3 spells CSVRGAGNEKPFF. CDR3 in DNA: TGCAGCGTACGAGGGGCTGGTAATGAAAAACCGTTTTTT.

Sample share makes this clonotype medium-sized. The chain recombines TRBV11-1 with TRBJ1-1; perhaps TRBD1 as D (5 bases). The CDR3 covers 15 residues. Germline V CDR1 and CDR2: SGHAT, FQDESV (reference sequence). Trimming took 6 bases from V and 10 from J, leaving 24 bases between them. The CDR3 sequence: CASSSPVGLNPRAFF. The CDR3 DNA sequence: TGTGCCAGCAGTTCCCCTGTGGGGCTAAACCCGAGAGCTTTCTTT.

With respect to this clonotype: It may be a read error: a sequence one base away is much more abundant. V and J are TRBV29-1 and TRBJ1-2; TRBD1 aligns across 8 bases. The CDR3 totals 13 residues. CDR1 and CDR2 from the germline V gene are SQVTM and ANQGSEA. The chain's CDR3 is CSDKTGDNYGYSF. CDR3 sequence (DNA): TGCAGCGACAAGACAGGGGATAACTATGGCTACTCCTTC.